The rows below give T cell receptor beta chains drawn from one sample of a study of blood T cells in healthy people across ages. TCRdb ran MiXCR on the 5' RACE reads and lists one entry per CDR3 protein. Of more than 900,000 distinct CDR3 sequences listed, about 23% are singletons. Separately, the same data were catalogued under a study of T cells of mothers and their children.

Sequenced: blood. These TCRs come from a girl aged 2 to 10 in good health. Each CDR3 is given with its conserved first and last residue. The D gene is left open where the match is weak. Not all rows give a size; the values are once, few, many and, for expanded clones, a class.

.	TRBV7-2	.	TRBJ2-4	TGTGCCAGCAGCGGACGACTTGAAAACATTCAGTACTTC	CASSGRLENIQYF
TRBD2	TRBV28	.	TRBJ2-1	TGTGCCAGTTCCGGGACTACCCGCTACAATGAGCAGTTCTTC	CASSGTTRYNEQFF
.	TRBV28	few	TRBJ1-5	TGTGCCAGCAGTTCCTCGCCTCGGGGACCGGGCCGACATCAGCCCCAGCATTTT	CASSSSPRGPGRHQPQHF
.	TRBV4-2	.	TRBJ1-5	TGTGCCAGCAGCCAAGACGGGAACCCACGTCAGCCCCAGCATTTT	CASSQDGNPRQPQHF
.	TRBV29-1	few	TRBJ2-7	TGCAGCGTTGGAGGACGCGCATTCTACGAGCAGTACTTC	CSVGGRAFYEQYF
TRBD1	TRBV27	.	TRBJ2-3	TGTGCCAGCTCCTCCTCCCGGGGACAGGCTTACTTT	CASSSSRGQAYF
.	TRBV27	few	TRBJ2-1	TGTGCCAGCAGTTTAAGAGTGTCCGCCATAGGTCGACTAACCTTAAATGAGCAGTTCTTC	CASSLRVSAIGRLTLNEQFF
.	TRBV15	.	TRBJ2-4	TGTGCCACCAGCAGCAGCGGGGAAGGGGGCATTCAGTACTTC	CATSSSGEGGIQYF
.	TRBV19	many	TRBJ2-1	TGTGCCAGTAGGGGAAGCTCCTACAATGAGCAGTTCTTC	CASRGSSYNEQFF
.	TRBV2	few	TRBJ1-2	TGTGCCAGCAGGGAAGAGTGGCCGGGCGGCTACACCTTC	CASREEWPGGYTF
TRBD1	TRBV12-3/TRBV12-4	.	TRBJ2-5	TGTGCCAGCACCGGGACAGAGCAAGAGACCCAGTACTTC	CASTGTEQETQYF
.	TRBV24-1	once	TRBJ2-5	TGTGCCACCAGTGATTTGCAACAGGGCCAAGAGACCCAGTACTTC	CATSDLQQGQETQYF
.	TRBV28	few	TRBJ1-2	TGTGCCAGCAGTTTAACGGACATCTATGGCTACACCTTC	CASSLTDIYGYTF
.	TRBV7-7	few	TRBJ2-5	TGTGCTAGCAGCTTAACGGTAGGGGCTGTGGAGACCCAGTACTTC	CASSLTVGAVETQYF
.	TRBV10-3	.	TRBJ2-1	TGTGCCATCAGTGAGTTGGGGGCAGTCGACAATGAGCAGTTCTTC	CAISELGAVDNEQFF
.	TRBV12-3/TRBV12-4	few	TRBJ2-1	TGTGCCAGCAGTACCAGGACGCACAATGAGCAGTTCTTC	CASSTRTHNEQFF
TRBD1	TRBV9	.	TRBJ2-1	TGTGCCAGCAGCGCCGGGACAGGCCACAATGAGCAGTTCTTC	CASSAGTGHNEQFF
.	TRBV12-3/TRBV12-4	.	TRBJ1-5	TGTGCCAGCAGTTTAGAAGTAGGGGGTGGAGGCAATCAGCCCCAGCATTTT	CASSLEVGGGGNQPQHF
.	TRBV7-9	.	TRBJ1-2	TGTGCCAGCAGCTTGGTTAAGGAAATGGATGGCTACACCTTC	CASSLVKEMDGYTF
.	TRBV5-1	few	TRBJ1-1	TGCGCCAGCAGCCCGGACACGCGAGCTTTCTTT	CASSPDTRAFF
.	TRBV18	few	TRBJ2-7	TGTGCCAGCTCACGAGCACAGGGAACCTACGAGCAGTACTTC	CASSRAQGTYEQYF
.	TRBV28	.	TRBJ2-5	TGTGCCAGCAGTTTCATTAATTTGGGGGAGGAGACCCAGTACTTC	CASSFINLGEETQYF
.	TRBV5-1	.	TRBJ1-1	TGCGCCAGCAGCTTGCGGTGGAACACTGAAGCTTTCTTT	CASSLRWNTEAFF
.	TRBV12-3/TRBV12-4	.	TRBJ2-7	TGTGCCAGCTCCAGGACGGCGGGCTACGAGCAGTACTTC	CASSRTAGYEQYF
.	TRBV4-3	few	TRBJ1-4	TGCGCCAGCAGCCTGGGGACACCATCAACTAATGAAAAACTGTTTTTT	CASSLGTPSTNEKLFF
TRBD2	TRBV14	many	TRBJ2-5	TGTGCCAGCAGCCATTTTGCTAGCGGGCGACAACCTGAGGTAGAGACCCAGTACTTC	CASSHFASGRQPEVETQYF
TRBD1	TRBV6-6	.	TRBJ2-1	TGTGCCAGCAGGGGGACAGGGTCTATAGAGCAGTTCTTC	CASRGTGSIEQFF
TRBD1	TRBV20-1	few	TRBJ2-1	TGCAGTGCTTCGAGGACAGGTGGGAGCAATGAGCAGTTCTTC	CSASRTGGSNEQFF
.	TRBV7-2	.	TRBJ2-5	TGTGCCAGCAGTGCGGACAACGGGATGCAGACCCAGTACTTC	CASSADNGMQTQYF
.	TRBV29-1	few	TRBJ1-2	TGCAGCGCTGGCTACGCCGCGGAGGGGGAGGGCTACACCTTC	CSAGYAAEGEGYTF
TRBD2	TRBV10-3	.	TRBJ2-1	TGTGCCATCAGCGATCTGACTAGCGGGAGTTTTGATGAGCAGTTCTTC	CAISDLTSGSFDEQFF
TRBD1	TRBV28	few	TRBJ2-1	TGTGCCAGCAGGGCTGACAGGGGGTCAGTTCGTGAGCAGTTCTTC	CASRADRGSVREQFF
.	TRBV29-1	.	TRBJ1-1	TGCAGCGTTTCGCGGGGGACGAACACTGAAGCTTTCTTT	CSVSRGTNTEAFF
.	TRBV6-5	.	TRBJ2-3	TGTGCCAGCAGTTCTAATTTAGCAGATACGCAGTATTTT	CASSSNLADTQYF
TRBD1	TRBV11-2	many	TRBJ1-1	TGTGCCAGTAGTCCCAGGGGGGACACTGAAGCTTTCTTT	CASSPRGDTEAFF
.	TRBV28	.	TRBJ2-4	TGTGCCAGCATTCCCGGGACACTAAGAACAAACATTCAGTACTTC	CASIPGTLRTNIQYF
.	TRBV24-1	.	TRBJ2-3	TGTGCCACCAGTGATTACCCGTACCGGGGGAACACAGATACGCAGTATTTT	CATSDYPYRGNTDTQYF
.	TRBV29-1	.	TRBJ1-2	TGCAGCGTTGAAGACAGGGTTGAGGGCTACACCTTC	CSVEDRVEGYTF
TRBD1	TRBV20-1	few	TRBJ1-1	TGCAGTGCAAGCATTCCGGGACAGGGGGCGAGTGGTAAAGCTTTCTTT	CSASIPGQGASGKAFF
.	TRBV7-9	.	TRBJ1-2	TGTGCCAGCAGCTTAACATGGGCTTGGGGCTACACCTTC	CASSLTWAWGYTF
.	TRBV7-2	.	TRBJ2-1	TGTGCCAGCAGCTTAGGGAGGGGCAGGTACAATGAGCAGTTCTTC	CASSLGRGRYNEQFF
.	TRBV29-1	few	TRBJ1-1	TGCAGCGTTGTAAGACAGGAGGGCACTGAAGCTTTCTTT	CSVVRQEGTEAFF
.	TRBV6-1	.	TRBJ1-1	TGTGCCAGCAGTGAACCCGCGATGAACACTGAAGCTTTCTTT	CASSEPAMNTEAFF
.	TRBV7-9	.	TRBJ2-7	TGTGCCAGCAGCGCGACTAACGAGCAGTACTTC	CASSATNEQYF
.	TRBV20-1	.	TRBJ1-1	TGCAGTGCTAAACAAACAGGGTCAGGAGGAACTGAAGCTTTCTTT	CSAKQTGSGGTEAFF
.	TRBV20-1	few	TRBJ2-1	TGCAGTGTCCGCCGGGCAGCCTACAATGAGCAGTTCTTC	CSVRRAAYNEQFF
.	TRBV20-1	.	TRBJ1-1	TGCAGTGCTGACCCTGAAATAGGCACTGAAGCTTTCTTT	CSADPEIGTEAFF
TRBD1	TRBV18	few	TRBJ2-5	TGTGCCAGCTCACCCCGGGACAGGGGGGTAGAGACCCAGTACTTC	CASSPRDRGVETQYF
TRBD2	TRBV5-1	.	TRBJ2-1	TGCACCAGCAGCTCCGGGACTAGCGGGATCAGCTCCTACAATGAGCAGTTCTTC	CTSSSGTSGISSYNEQFF
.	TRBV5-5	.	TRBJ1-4	TGTGCCAGCAGCTTGATGAATCCCCAGGGTGAAAAACTGTTTTTT	CASSLMNPQGEKLFF
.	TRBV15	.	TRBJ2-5	TGTGCCACCAGCAGCAGACAGCAAGAAGAGACCCAGTACTTC	CATSSRQQEETQYF
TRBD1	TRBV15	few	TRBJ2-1	TGTGCCACCAGCAGGCTAGGTGGGGACAGCCACAATGAGCAGTTCTTC	CATSRLGGDSHNEQFF
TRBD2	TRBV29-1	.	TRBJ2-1	TGCAGCGTTGAGGGGAACGGGGGGGAGCAGTTCTTC	CSVEGNGGEQFF
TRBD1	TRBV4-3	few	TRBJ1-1	TGCGCCAGCAGCCAAATGGGGGGGACAGGGGTGTACGGCACTGAAGCTTTCTTT	CASSQMGGTGVYGTEAFF
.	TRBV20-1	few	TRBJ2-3	TGCAGTGCTAGCAACAAAGGGGTTTCGAGAGATACGCAGTATTTT	CSASNKGVSRDTQYF
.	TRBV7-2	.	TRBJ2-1	TGTGCCAGCAGCCTCGGACGGACAGTGGCTACGGGTGAGCAGTTCTTC	CASSLGRTVATGEQFF
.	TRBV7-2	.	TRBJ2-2	TGTGCCAGCAGCTTAGCCCCAGTAAACACCGGGGAGCTGTTTTTT	CASSLAPVNTGELFF
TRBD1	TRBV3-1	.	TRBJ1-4	TGTGCCAGCAGACACCCCGGGACAGGTATGGAGAAACTGTTTTTT	CASRHPGTGMEKLFF
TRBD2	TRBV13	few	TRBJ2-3	TGTGCCAGCAGCCCAATGGGGGGGACGCAGTATTTT	CASSPMGGTQYF